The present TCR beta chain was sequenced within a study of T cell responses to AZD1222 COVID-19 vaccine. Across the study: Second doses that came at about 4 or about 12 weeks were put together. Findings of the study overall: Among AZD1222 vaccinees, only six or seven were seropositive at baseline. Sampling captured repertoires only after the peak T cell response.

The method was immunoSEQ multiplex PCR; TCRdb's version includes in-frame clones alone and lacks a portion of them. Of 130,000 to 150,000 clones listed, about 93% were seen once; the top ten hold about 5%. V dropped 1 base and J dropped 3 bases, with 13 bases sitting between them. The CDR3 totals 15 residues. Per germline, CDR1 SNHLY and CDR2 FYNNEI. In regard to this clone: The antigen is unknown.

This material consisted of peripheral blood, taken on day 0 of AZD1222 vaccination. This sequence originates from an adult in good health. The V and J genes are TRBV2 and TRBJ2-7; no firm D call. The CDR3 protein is CASSEDGNAYYEQYF. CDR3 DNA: TGTGCCAGCAGTGAAGATGGGAACGCTTACTACGAGCAGTACTTC.